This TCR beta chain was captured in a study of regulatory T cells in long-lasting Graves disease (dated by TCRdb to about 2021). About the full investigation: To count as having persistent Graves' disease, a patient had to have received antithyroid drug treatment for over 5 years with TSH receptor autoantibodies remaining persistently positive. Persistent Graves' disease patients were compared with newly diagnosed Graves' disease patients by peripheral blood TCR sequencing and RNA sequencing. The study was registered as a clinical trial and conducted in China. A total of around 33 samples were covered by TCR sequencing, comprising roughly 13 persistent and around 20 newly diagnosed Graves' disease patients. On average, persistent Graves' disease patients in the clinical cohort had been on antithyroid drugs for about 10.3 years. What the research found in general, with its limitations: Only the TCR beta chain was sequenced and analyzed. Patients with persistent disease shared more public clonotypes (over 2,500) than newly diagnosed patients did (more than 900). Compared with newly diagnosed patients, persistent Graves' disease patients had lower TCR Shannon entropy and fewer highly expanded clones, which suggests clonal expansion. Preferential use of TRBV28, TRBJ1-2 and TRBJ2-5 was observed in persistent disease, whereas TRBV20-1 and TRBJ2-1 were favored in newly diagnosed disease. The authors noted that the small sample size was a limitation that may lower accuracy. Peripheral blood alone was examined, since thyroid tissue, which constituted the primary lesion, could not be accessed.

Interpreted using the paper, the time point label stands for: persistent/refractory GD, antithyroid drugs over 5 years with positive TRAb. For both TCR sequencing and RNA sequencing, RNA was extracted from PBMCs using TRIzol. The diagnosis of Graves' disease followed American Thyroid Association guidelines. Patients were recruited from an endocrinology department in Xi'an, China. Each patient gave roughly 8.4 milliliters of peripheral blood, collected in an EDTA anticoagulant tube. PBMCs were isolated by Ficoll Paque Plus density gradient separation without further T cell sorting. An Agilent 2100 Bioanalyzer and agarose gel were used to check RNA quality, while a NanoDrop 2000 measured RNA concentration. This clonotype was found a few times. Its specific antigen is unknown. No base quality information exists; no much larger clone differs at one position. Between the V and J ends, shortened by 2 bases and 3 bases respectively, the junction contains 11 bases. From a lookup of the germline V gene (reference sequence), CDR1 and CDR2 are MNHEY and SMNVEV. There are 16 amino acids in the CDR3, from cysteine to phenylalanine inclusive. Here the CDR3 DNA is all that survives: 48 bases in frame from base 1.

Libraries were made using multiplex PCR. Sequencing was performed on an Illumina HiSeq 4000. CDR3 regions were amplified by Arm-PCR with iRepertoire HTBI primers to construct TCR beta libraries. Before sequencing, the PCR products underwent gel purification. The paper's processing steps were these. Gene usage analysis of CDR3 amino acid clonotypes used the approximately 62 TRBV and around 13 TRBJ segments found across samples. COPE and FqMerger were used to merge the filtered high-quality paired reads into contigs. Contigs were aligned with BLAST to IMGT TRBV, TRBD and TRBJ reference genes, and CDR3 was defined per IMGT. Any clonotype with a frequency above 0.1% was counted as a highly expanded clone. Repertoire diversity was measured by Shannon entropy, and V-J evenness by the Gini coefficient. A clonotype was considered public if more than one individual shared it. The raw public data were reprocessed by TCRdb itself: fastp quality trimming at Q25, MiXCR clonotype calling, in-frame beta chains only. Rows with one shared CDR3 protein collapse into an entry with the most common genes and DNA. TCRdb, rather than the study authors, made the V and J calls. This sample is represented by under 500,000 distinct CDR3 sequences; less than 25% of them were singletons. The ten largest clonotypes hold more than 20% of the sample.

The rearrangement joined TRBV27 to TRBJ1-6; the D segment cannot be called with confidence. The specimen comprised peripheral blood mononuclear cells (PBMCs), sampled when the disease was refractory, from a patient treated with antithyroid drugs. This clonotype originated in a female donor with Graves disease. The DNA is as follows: TGTGCCAGCAGTTTAGTGCGCTCGGGCTATAATTCACCCCTCCACTTT. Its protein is CASSLVRSGYNSPLHF.